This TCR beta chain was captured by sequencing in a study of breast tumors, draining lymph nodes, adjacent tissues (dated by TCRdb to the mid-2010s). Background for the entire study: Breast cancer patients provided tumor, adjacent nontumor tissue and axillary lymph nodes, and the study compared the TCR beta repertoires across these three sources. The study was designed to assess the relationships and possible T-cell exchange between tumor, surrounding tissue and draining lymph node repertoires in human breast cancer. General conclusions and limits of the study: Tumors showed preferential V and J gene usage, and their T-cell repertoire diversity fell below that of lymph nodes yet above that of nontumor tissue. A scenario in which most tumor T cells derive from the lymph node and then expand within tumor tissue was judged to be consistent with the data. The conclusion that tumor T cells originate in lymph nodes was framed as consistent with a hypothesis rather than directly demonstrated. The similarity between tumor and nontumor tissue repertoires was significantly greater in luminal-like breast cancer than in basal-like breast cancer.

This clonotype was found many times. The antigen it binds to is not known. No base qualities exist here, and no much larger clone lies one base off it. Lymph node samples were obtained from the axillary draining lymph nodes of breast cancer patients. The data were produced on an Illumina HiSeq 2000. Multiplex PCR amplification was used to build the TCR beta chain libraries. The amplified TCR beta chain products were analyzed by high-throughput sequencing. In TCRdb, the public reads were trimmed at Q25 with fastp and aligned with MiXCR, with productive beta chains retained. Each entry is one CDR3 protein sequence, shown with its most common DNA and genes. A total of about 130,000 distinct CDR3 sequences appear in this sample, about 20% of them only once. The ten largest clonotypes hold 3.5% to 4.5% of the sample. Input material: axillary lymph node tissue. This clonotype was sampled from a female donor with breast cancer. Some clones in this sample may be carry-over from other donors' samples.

The CDR3 region reads CASSLAVGSYEQYF. The DNA sequence is as follows: TGCGCCAGCAGCTTGGCGGTAGGATCCTACGAGCAGTACTTC. The chain is made from TRBV5-1 and TRBJ2-7; the D segment cannot be called with confidence. The junction shows trimming of 0 bases on V and 1 base on J, plus 8 bases between the germline ends. Including the terminal cysteine and phenylalanine, the CDR3 comprises 14 residues. Only the CDR3 portion is preserved as DNA: 42 bases, with reading frame beginning at the first base. CDR1 is given as SGHRS and CDR2 as YFSETQ, both from the germline V gene.